The following is a TCR beta chain sequence with its context. Its antigen is unidentified. 60 Vbeta and 13 Jbeta primers were used in PCR. Measured with immunoSEQ multiplex PCR; TCRdb has only the in-frame clones, and not every one. The sample comprises some 150,000 clones, about three quarters of which are singletons, and about 6.8% rests with the top ten. V was shortened by 3 bases and J by 1 base, with 13 bases between the two germline ends. CDR1 is SGHNT and CDR2 is YYREEE in the germline V gene (reference sequence). The CDR3 covers 15 residues. This sample was included in a study of cytomegalovirus exposure and HLA in healthy donors. Study-level background: In a previous analysis, 110 million or so unique TCR beta sequences were found from approximately 180 million T cells.

Overall study results and limits: When the data were analyzed later, several of the most significant clusters appeared to be linked to common viral pathogens. CMV serostatus was the only recorded immune exposure for donors.

This TCR was sampled from a man aged 40-49 years in good health and CMV-seropositive. Sequencing was performed on PBMCs. V usage is TRBV5-4 and J usage is TRBJ1-2; D is ambiguous. The CDR3 here is CASSSTREDNYGYTF. The CDR3 DNA is TGTGCCAGCAGCTCAACCCGGGAAGATAACTATGGCTACACCTTC.